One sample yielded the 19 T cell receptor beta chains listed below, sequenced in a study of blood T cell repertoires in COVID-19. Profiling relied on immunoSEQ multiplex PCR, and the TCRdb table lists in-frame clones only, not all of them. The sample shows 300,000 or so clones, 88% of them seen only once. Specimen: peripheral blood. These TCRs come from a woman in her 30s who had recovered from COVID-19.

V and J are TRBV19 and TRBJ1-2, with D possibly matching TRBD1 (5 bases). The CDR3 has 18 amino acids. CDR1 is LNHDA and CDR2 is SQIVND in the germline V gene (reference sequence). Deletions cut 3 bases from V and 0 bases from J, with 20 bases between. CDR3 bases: TGTGCCAGTAGTATTCTAGGGTCAAGACAGCGAGCTAACTATGGCTACACCTTC. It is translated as CASSILGSRQRANYGYTF.

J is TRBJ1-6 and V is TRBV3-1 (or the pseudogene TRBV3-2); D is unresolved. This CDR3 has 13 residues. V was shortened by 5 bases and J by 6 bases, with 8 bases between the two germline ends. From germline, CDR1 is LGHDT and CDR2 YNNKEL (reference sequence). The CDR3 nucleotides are TGTGCCAGCAGCAGTACGGGTAATTCACCCCTCCACTTT. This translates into CASSSTGNSPLHF.

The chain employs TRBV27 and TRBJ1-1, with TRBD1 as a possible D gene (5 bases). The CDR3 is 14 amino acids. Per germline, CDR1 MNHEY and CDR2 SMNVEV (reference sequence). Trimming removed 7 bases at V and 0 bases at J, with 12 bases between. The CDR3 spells CASKFGGMNTEAFF. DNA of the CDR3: TGTGCCAGCAAGTTTGGGGGGATGAACACTGAAGCTTTCTTT.

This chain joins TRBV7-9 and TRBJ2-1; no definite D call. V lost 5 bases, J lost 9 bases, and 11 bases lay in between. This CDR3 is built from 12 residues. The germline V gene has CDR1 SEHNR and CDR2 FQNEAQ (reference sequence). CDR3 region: CASSPYESEQFF. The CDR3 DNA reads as TGTGCCAGCAGCCCTTACGAGTCTGAGCAGTTCTTC.

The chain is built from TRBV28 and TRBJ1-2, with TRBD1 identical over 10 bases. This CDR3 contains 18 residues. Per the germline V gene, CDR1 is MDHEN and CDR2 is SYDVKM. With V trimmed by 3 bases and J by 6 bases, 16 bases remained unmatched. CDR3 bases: TGTGCCAGCAGTTTGACCCCGGTGACAGGGGGCGGTAGGCATGGCTACACCTTC. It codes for CASSLTPVTGGGRHGYTF.

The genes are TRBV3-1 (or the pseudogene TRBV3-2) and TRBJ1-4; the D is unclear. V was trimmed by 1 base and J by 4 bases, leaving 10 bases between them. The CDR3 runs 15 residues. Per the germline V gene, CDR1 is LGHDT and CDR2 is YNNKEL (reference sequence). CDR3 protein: CASSQAGSFNEKLFF. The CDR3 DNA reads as TGTGCCAGCAGCCAAGCAGGCAGCTTTAATGAAAAACTGTTTTTT.

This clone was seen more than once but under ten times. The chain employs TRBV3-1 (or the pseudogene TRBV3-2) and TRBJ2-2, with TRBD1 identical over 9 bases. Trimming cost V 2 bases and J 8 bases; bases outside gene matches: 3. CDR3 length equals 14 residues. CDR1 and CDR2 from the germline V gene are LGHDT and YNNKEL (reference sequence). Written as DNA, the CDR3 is TGTGCCAGCAGCCAAACACAGGGGGCTGGGGAGCTGTTTTTT. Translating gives CASSQTQGAGELFF.

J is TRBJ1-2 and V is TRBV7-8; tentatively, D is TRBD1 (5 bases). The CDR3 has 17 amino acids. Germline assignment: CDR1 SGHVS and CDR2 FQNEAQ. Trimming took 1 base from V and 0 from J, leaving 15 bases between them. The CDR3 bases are TGTGCCAGCAGCTTAGGGTTCGGGGGATCCCCTAACTATGGCTACACCTTC. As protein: CASSLGFGGSPNYGYTF.

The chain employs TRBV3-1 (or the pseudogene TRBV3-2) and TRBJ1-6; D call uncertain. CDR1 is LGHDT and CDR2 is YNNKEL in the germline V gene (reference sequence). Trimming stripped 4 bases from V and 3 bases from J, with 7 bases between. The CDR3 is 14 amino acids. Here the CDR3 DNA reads TGTGCCAGCAGCCTACAGAGCTATAATTCACCCCTCCACTTT. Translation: CASSLQSYNSPLHF.

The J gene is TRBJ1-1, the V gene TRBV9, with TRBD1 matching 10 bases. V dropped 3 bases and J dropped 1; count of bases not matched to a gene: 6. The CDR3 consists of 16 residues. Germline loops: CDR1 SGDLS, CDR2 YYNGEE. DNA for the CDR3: TGTGCCAGCAGCGATCGACAGGGGGCCGGGAACACTGAAGCTTTCTTT. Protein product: CASSDRQGAGNTEAFF.

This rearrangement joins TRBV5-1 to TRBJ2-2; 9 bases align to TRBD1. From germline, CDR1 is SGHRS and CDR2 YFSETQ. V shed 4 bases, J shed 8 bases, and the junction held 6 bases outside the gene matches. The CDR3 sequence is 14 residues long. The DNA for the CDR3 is TGCGCCAGCAGCACAGGGACAGGGCAAGGGGAGCTGTTTTTT. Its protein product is CASSTGTGQGELFF.

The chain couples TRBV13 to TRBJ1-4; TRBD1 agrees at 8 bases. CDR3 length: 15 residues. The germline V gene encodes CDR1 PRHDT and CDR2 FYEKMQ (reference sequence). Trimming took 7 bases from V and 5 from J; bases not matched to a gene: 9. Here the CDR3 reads CASTPWTGLNEKLFF. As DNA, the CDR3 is TGTGCCAGCACCCCTTGGACAGGGCTCAATGAAAAACTGTTTTTT.

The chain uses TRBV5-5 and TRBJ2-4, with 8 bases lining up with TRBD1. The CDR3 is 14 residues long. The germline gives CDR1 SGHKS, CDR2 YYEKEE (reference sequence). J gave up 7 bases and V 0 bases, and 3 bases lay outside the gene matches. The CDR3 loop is CASSLGQGRNIQYF. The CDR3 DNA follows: TGTGCCAGCAGCTTGGGACAGGGGCGGAACATTCAGTACTTC.

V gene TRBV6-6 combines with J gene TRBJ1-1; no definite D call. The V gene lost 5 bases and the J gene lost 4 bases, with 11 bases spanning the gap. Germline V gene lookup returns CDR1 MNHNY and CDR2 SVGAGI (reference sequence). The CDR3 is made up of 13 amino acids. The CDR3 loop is CASSATPSTEAFF. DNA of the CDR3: TGTGCCAGCAGTGCCACCCCCAGCACTGAAGCTTTCTTT.

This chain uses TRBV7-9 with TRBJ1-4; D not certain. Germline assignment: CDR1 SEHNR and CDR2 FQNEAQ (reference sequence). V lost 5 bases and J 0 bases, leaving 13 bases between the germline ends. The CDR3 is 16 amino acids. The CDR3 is CASSHVTDPTNEKLFF. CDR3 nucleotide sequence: TGTGCCAGCAGCCACGTAACAGACCCAACTAATGAAAAACTGTTTTTT.

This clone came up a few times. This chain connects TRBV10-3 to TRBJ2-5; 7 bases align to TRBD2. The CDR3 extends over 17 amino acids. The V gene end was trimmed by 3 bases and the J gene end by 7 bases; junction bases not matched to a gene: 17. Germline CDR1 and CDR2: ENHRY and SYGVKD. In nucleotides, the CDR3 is TGTGCCATCAGTGATTTGGGGGGAGGGGACCCGTCGGGGACCCAGTACTTC. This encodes CAISDLGGGDPSGTQYF.

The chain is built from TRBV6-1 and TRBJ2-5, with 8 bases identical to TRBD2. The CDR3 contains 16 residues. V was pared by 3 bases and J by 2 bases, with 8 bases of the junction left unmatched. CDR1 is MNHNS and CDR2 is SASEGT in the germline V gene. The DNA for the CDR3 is TGTGCCAGCAGTGACGTTTACGGGGGGGAACAAGAGACCCAGTACTTC. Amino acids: CASSDVYGGEQETQYF.

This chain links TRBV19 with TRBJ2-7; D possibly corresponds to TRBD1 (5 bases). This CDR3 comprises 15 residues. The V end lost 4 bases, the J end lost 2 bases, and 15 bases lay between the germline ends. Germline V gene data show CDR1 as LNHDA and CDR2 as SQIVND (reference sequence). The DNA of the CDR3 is TGTGCCAGTAGTAAGGGGTGGACCGATACCTACGAGCAGTACTTC. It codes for CASSKGWTDTYEQYF.

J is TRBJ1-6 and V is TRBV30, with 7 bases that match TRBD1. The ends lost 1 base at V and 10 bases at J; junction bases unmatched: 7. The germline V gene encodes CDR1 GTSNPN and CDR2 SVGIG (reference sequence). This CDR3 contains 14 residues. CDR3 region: CAWSDRQGSSPLHF. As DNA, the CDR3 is TGTGCCTGGAGTGACCGACAGGGCAGCTCACCCCTCCACTTT.